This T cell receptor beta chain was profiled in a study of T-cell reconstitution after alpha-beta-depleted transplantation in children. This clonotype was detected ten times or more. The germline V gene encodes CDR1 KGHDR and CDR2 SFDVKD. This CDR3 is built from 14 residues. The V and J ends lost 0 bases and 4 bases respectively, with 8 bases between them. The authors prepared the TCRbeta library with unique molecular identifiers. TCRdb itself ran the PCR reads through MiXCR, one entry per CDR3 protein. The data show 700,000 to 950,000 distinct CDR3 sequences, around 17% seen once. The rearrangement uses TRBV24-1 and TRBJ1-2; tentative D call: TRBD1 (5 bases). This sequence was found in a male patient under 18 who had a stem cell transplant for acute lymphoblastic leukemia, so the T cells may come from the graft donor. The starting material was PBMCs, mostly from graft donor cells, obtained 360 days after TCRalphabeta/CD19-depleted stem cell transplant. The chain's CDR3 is CATSDLDSRYGYTF. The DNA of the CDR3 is TGTGCCACCAGTGATTTGGACAGTCGCTATGGCTACACCTTC.